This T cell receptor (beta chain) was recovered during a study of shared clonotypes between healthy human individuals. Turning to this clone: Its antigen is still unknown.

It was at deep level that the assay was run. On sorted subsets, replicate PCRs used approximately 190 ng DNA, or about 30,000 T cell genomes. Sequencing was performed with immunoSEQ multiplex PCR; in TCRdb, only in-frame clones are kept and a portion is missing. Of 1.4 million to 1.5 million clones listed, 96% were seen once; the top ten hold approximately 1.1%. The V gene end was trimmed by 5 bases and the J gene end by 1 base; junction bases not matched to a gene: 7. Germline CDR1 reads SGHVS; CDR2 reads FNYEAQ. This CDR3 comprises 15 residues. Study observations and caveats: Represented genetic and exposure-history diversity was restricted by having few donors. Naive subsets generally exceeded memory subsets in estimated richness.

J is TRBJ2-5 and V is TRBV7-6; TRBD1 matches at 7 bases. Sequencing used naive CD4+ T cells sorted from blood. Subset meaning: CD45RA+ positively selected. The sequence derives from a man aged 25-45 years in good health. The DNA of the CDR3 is TGTGCCAGCAGCGTTACAGGGGCAGCCCAAGAGACCCAGTACTTC. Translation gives CASSVTGAAQETQYF.